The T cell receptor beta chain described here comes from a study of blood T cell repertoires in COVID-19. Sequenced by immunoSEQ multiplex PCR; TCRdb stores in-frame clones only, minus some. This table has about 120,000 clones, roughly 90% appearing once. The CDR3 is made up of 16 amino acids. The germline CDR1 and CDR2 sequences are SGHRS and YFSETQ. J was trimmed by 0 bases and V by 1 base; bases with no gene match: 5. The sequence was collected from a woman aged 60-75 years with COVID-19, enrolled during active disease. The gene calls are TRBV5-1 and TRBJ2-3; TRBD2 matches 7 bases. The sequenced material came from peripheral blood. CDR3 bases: TGCGCCAGCAGCTTGACGGCGGGGGTAAGCACAGATACGCAGTATTTT. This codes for CASSLTAGVSTDTQYF.